Below are 17 T cell receptor beta chains sequenced from a single sample in a study of CD8 T cells in Susac syndrome. RNA amounts of roughly 0.45 to 1 ug underwent reverse transcription with random hexamers. TCRdb re-derived calls from the immunoSEQ multiplex PCR reads in MiXCR, one entry per CDR3 protein. The sample lists under 200,000 distinct CDR3 sequences; 91% were seen once. Input material: CD4+ T cells from PBMCs. Receptor source: a human donor with Susac syndrome.

CDR3 DNA sequence: TGTGCCAGCAGTGTAGGGACTAGCGGGGGGGCAGAGACCCAGTACTTC. The encoded protein is CASSVGTSGGAETQYF. V gene TRBV12-3 or TRBV12-4 combines with J gene TRBJ2-5, with TRBD2 matching over 16 bases. This CDR3 contains 16 residues. Losses at the gene ends were 5 bases for V and 4 bases for J; bases not matched to a gene: 4.

In its sample, this clonotype was seen a few times. V and J are TRBV18 and TRBJ2-7; perhaps TRBD2 as D (6 bases). Trimming left V 3 bases short and J 2 bases short, with 11 bases between. The CDR3 loop spans 14 amino acids. Germline lookup yields CDR1 KGHSH and CDR2 LQKENI. The chain's CDR3 is CASSPSGGPYEQYF. The CDR3 region has the DNA TGTGCCAGCTCACCCTCCGGGGGTCCCTACGAGCAGTACTTC. The full variable domain, with the rest looked up from reference TRBV18 and TRBJ2-7, is NAGVMQNPRHLVRRRGQEARLRCSPMKGHSHVYWYRQLPEEGLKFMVYLQKENIIDESGMPKERFSAEFPKEGPSILRIQQVVRGDSAAYFCASSPSGGPYEQYFGPGTRLTVT.

The V gene is TRBV6-6, the J gene TRBJ1-1; D perhaps matches TRBD1 (6 bases). With 6 bases removed from V and 4 bases from J, the gap between germline ends came to 18 bases. CDR3 length: 15 amino acids. The germline gives CDR1 MNHNY, CDR2 SVGAGI (reference sequence). The CDR3 region has the DNA TGTGCCAGCAGAACTACCCAACAGGGATTCACTGAAGCTTTCTTT. It codes for CASRTTQQGFTEAFF.

This rearrangement joins TRBV19 to TRBJ2-5; the D gene is possibly TRBD2 (6 bases). CDR1 is LNHDA and CDR2 is SQIVND in the germline V gene (reference sequence). V was clipped by 6 bases and J by 1 base, with 9 bases between them. The CDR3 has 13 amino acids. In nucleotides, the CDR3 is TGTGCCAGTAGGGGGACTCCCCAAGAGACCCAGTACTTC. Its protein is CASRGTPQETQYF. Filled out from reference TRBV19 and TRBJ2-5, the complete variable domain reads DGGITQSPKYLFRKEGQNVTLSCEQNLNHDAMYWYRQDPGQGLRLIYYSQIVNDFQKGDIAEGYSVSREKKESFPLTVTSAQKNPTAFYLCASRGTPQETQYFGPGTRLLVL.

The gene calls are TRBV18 and TRBJ2-3; D is perhaps TRBD1 or TRBD2 (6 bases each). Trimming removed 5 bases from V and 4 bases from J, with 16 bases in between. This CDR3 contains 15 residues. In germline, CDR1 is KGHSH, CDR2 LQKENI. CDR3 nucleotide sequence: TGTGCCAGCTCAACTACCAAGGGGGGTTCAGATACGCAGTATTTT. Translation: CASSTTKGGSDTQYF. The full variable domain, its missing parts supplied by reference TRBV18 and TRBJ2-3, is NAGVMQNPRHLVRRRGQEARLRCSPMKGHSHVYWYRQLPEEGLKFMVYLQKENIIDESGMPKERFSAEFPKEGPSILRIQQVVRGDSAAYFCASSTTKGGSDTQYFGPGTRLTVL.

The J gene is TRBJ1-1, the V gene TRBV14; 10 bases line up with TRBD1. V lost 1 base and J lost 3; bases outside the gene matches: 2. The germline CDR1 and CDR2 sequences are SGHDN and FVKESK. The CDR3 runs to 15 residues. The CDR3 sequence: CASSQVGQGYTEAFF. CDR3 DNA: TGTGCCAGCAGCCAAGTGGGACAGGGGTACACTGAAGCTTTCTTT.

This clonotype was detected once. V and J are TRBV28 and TRBJ2-1; 10 nucleotides match TRBD2. Losses at the gene ends were 2 bases for V and 6 bases for J; bases not matched to a gene: 1. The CDR3 has 14 amino acids. CDR1 MDHEN and CDR2 SYDVKM come from the germline V gene. Here the CDR3 reads CASSLLAGVNEQFF. CDR3 bases: TGTGCCAGCAGTTTACTAGCGGGAGTCAATGAGCAGTTCTTC. The complete variable domain, with remaining parts taken from reference TRBV28 and TRBJ2-1, reads DVKVTQSSRYLVKRTGEKVFLECVQDMDHENMFWYRQDPGLGLRLIYFSYDVKMKEKGDIPEGYSVSREKKERFSLILESASTNQTSMYLCASSLLAGVNEQFFGPGTRLTVL.

This sequence joins TRBV2 and TRBJ1-4, with unresolved D. Germline V gene lookup returns CDR1 SNHLY and CDR2 FYNNEI. V was trimmed by 7 bases and J by 7 bases, leaving 13 bases between them. The CDR3 sequence is 13 residues long. CDR3 residues: CASNVQGSEKLFF. Written as DNA, the CDR3 is TGTGCCAGCAATGTTCAAGGGAGTGAAAAACTGTTTTTT.

The chain employs TRBV10-3 and TRBJ1-4; possibly TRBD1 for D (5 bases). The CDR3 loop spans 16 amino acids. Per the germline V gene, CDR1 is ENHRY and CDR2 is SYGVKD. V lost 4 bases to trimming and J lost 3 bases, with 15 bases between them. CDR3 amino acids: CAISVKGATANEKLFF. The CDR3 DNA is TGTGCCATCAGTGTTAAAGGGGCAACAGCTAATGAAAAACTGTTTTTT.

The chain uses TRBV20-1 and TRBJ2-1; 8 positions match TRBD1. From germline, CDR1 is DFQATT and CDR2 SNEGSKA (reference sequence). The CDR3 has 13 residues. Trimming cost V 2 bases and J 8 bases; bases outside gene matches: 5. The CDR3 nucleotides read TGCAGTGCTAGACCCCAGGGGGCAGATGAGCAGTTCTTC. Its translation is CSARPQGADEQFF.

V and J are TRBV6-1 and TRBJ1-5; D is possibly TRBD1 (5 bases). Germline CDR1 MNHNS, CDR2 SASEGT. V lost 7 bases, J lost 4 bases, and 11 bases lay in between. CDR3 size: 13 residues. CDR3 in amino acids: CASMGVTNQPQHF. For the CDR3, the DNA is TGTGCCAGCATGGGGGTTACAAATCAGCCCCAGCATTTT.

The V and J genes are TRBV7-3 and TRBJ2-1, with D perhaps TRBD2 (6 bases). Looked up from germline, CDR1 is SGHTA and CDR2 is FQGTGA. The CDR3 has 14 amino acids. Trimming removed 3 bases from V and 4 bases from J, with 10 bases in between. The CDR3 DNA reads as TGTGCCAGCAGCTTTAGCGGTGATTACAATGAGCAGTTCTTC. Its translation: CASSFSGDYNEQFF.

The V call is TRBV6-5, the J call TRBJ2-2; D is perhaps TRBD2 (6 bases). The ends were cut back, 4 bases at V and 1 base at J, with 16 bases in the middle. The CDR3 is 17 amino acids. The germline V gene has CDR1 MNHEY and CDR2 SVGAGI. CDR3 region: CASSFSPGLQNTGELFF. The DNA of the CDR3 is TGTGCCAGCAGTTTCTCTCCGGGACTCCAGAACACCGGGGAGCTGTTTTTT.

This chain uses TRBV7-9 with TRBJ2-7, with TRBD2 identical over 8 bases. The CDR3 has 14 amino acids. The trim removed 0 bases at V and 6 bases at J, leaving 4 bases unmatched. Germline V gives CDR1 SEHNR, CDR2 FQNEAQ (reference sequence). The CDR3 coding sequence is TGTGCCAGCAGCTTAGCTAGCGGGAATCTCGAGCAGTACTTC. Residues: CASSLASGNLEQYF.

This chain links TRBV2 with TRBJ1-1, with 9 bases identical to TRBD1. CDR1 and CDR2 from the germline V gene are SNHLY and FYNNEI. V shed 10 bases, J shed 2 bases, and the junction held 5 bases outside the gene matches. The CDR3 runs to 13 residues. CDR3 region: CATDRGLNTEAFF. The CDR3 DNA is TGTGCCACCGACAGGGGGTTAAACACTGAAGCTTTCTTT.

The CDR3 loop reads CSARTGASTGELFF. In DNA form, the CDR3 reads TGCAGTGCTAGAACGGGAGCTTCCACCGGGGAGCTGTTTTTT. The chain links TRBV20-1 to TRBJ2-2; tentative D call: TRBD2 (6 bases). The CDR3 is 14 residues long. Germline loops: CDR1 DFQATT, CDR2 SNEGSKA (reference sequence). Between the trimmed V and J ends, which lost 2 bases and 4 bases, there was a span of 11 bases.

V is TRBV9 and J is TRBJ1-2; 7 bases are a match to TRBD1. V was clipped by 0 bases and J by 8 bases; unmatched bases: 7. The V gene's germline CDR1 is SGDLS and CDR2 YYNGEE. The CDR3 contains 14 residues. CDR3 sequence reads: CASSVATGVEGYTF. CDR3 in DNA: TGTGCCAGCAGCGTAGCCACAGGGGTCGAGGGCTACACCTTC.